The 18 T cell receptor beta chains given below trace back to one sample, sequenced in a study of a mutant IDH1 vaccine in newly diagnosed glioma. The time point here: week 11, during vaccination. The content of each vaccine dose was 300 ug of mutant IDH1 20-mer peptide, and topical imiquimod accompanied it. Sequencing used immunoSEQ multiplex PCR; TCRdb keeps in-frame clones, though not all of them. The data contain about 21,000 clones, roughly nine tenths of them singletons. The antigens these receptors bind are not known. Sequencing was performed on PBMCs, taken from a glioma patient whose treatment included an IDH1 peptide vaccine. The receptors shown here come from a woman in her thirties or forties with glioma.

The chain recombines TRBV5-4 with TRBJ2-5; a possible D gene is TRBD2 (5 bases). This CDR3 is 13 amino acids long. Looked up from germline, CDR1 is SGHNT and CDR2 is YYREEE (reference sequence). Trimming removed 1 base from V and 5 bases from J, with 9 bases in between. The CDR3: CASSLQLGETQYF. Here the CDR3 DNA reads TGTGCCAGCAGCTTGCAACTAGGGGAGACCCAGTACTTC. The whole variable domain, remainder taken from reference TRBV5-4 and TRBJ2-5, is ETGVTQSPTHLIKTRGQQVTLRCSSQSGHNTVSWYQQALGQGPQFIFQYYREEENGRGNFPPRFSGLQFPNYSSELNVNALELDDSALYLCASSLQLGETQYFGPGTRLLVL.

This clone came up once. Written as DNA, the CDR3 is TGTGCCAGCTGCCGGGATTATAGCAATCAGCCCCAGCATTTT. This codes for CASCRDYSNQPQHF. This chain joins TRBV2 and TRBJ1-5; D gene uncertain. V dropped 8 bases and J dropped 0 bases, with 11 bases sitting between them. The CDR3 has 14 residues. Germline V gene sequence: CDR1 SNHLY, CDR2 FYNNEI.

The CDR3 region has the DNA TGTGCCAGCACTCGAACAGAGGAGCAGTACTTC. This encodes CASTRTEEQYF. The chain carries TRBV2 and TRBJ2-7; D uncertain. CDR3 length: 11 residues. V was trimmed by 7 bases and J by 7 bases, leaving 11 bases between them. Germline CDR1 is SNHLY and CDR2 is FYNNEI.

The genes are TRBV29-1 and TRBJ2-5, with D perhaps being TRBD1 or TRBD2 (6 bases each). The CDR3 has 16 amino acids. The germline gives CDR1 SQVTM, CDR2 ANQGSEA. The V and J ends lost 4 bases and 1 base respectively, with 19 bases between them. The CDR3 nucleotides read TGCAGCGTTGGAGGGGGGCGGGGACGACCCCAAGAGACCCAGTACTTC. Its translation is CSVGGGRGRPQETQYF.

CDR3 sequence: CASSLGGEAGQPQHF. In DNA, the CDR3 is TGTGCCAGCAGCTTAGGAGGGGAAGCTGGGCAGCCCCAGCATTTT. This chain links TRBV7-9 with TRBJ1-5; D is possibly TRBD1 (5 bases). Per germline, CDR1 SEHNR and CDR2 FQNEAQ (reference sequence). This CDR3 comprises 15 residues. V was clipped by 1 base and J by 7 bases, with 14 bases between them.

The chain employs TRBV2 and TRBJ2-1; no clear D gene. From germline, CDR1 is SNHLY and CDR2 FYNNEI. This CDR3 is 15 amino acids long. Trimming removed 0 bases from V and 3 bases from J, with 9 bases in between. The CDR3 region is CASSEAESVYNEQFF. Written as DNA, the CDR3 is TGTGCCAGCAGTGAAGCTGAATCGGTCTACAATGAGCAGTTCTTC.

The chain couples TRBV29-1 to TRBJ2-5, with no clear D. The CDR3 spans 12 residues. V dropped 0 bases and J dropped 5 bases, with 7 bases sitting between them. CDR1 SQVTM and CDR2 ANQGSEA come from the germline V gene. CDR3 sequence (DNA): TGCAGCGTTGAAGATCAGGAGGAGACCCAGTACTTC. Amino acids: CSVEDQEETQYF.

The chain joins TRBV4-1 to TRBJ1-5; D is perhaps TRBD1 (5 bases). Trimming removed 4 bases at V and 2 bases at J, with 18 bases between. Germline V lookup: CDR1 MGHRA, CDR2 YSYEKL. The CDR3 consists of 17 residues. This chain's CDR3 is CASSPRRVGVRNQPQHF. The DNA for the CDR3 is TGCGCCAGCAGCCCGCGAAGGGTGGGGGTACGCAATCAGCCCCAGCATTTT.

The chain carries TRBV28 and TRBJ2-7; D is possibly TRBD2 (6 bases). Trimming removed 5 bases from V and 3 bases from J, with 11 bases in between. The CDR3 extends over 13 amino acids. CDR1 is MDHEN, CDR2 SYDVKM, per germline. The CDR3 DNA reads TGTGCCAGCAGTACCTACGGGGGCTACGAGCAGTACTTC. Protein sequence: CASSTYGGYEQYF.

The chain employs TRBV5-6 and TRBJ2-5; perhaps D is TRBD1 or TRBD2 (6 bases each). The CDR3 has 15 amino acids. V lost 0 bases, J lost 4 bases, and 13 bases lay in between. Germline assignment: CDR1 SGHDT and CDR2 YYEEEE. In DNA form, the CDR3 reads TGTGCCAGCAGCTTGGTGGGGGGCATCGGAGAGACCCAGTACTTC. Translating it yields CASSLVGGIGETQYF. The variable domain in full, completed from reference TRBV5-6 and TRBJ2-5, reads DAGVTQSPTHLIKTRGQQVTLRCSPKSGHDTVSWYQQALGQGPQFIFQYYEEEERQRGNFPDRFSGHQFPNYSSELNVNALLLGDSALYLCASSLVGGIGETQYFGPGTRLLVL.

V is TRBV6-5 and J is TRBJ2-2; D is ambiguous. Germline CDR1 reads MNHEY; CDR2 reads SVGAGI. V was trimmed by 4 bases and J by 4 bases, leaving 16 bases between them. The CDR3 runs to 16 residues. The CDR3: CASSSLQLPTTGELFF. CDR3 in DNA: TGTGCCAGCAGTTCCCTACAACTACCCACCACCGGGGAGCTGTTTTTT.

The chain recombines TRBV30 with TRBJ1-5; D unclear. Trimming left V 2 bases short and J 1 base short, with 12 bases between. The CDR3 has 15 residues. Germline CDR1 and CDR2: GTSNPN and SVGIG (reference sequence). CDR3: CAWSLGDGSNQPQHF. The CDR3 coding sequence is TGTGCCTGGAGTCTCGGGGATGGAAGCAATCAGCCCCAGCATTTT.

This chain links TRBV19 with TRBJ2-2, with D possibly TRBD2 on 5 matching bases. Trimming cost V 5 bases and J 7 bases, with 11 bases left between them. Germline CDR1 reads LNHDA; CDR2 reads SQIVND (reference sequence). This CDR3 has 13 residues. CDR3 sequence: CASSLIAIGELFF. The CDR3 DNA reads as TGTGCCAGTAGTCTAATAGCGATCGGGGAGCTGTTTTTT.

This clone was detected once. The rearrangement joins TRBV23-1 to TRBJ1-3, with D perhaps matching TRBD1 (5 bases). TRBV23-1 belongs to the ORF category, with a function that is uncertain. Trimming cost V 0 bases and J 2 bases, with 14 bases left between them. The CDR3 runs 17 residues. CDR3 DNA sequence: TGCGCCAGCAGTCAATCATCCCTCAGGGTTGCTGGAAACACCATATATTTT. Its translation is CASSQSSLRVAGNTIYF.

This clone was observed a few times. The CDR3 DNA is TGTGCCAGCAGCGAGGACAGCGTGAACACTGAAGCTTTCTTT. As protein: CASSEDSVNTEAFF. The chain links TRBV9 to TRBJ1-1; tentative D call: TRBD1 (6 bases). The germline CDR1 and CDR2 sequences are SGDLS and YYNGEE. V dropped 3 bases and J dropped 0 bases, with 9 bases sitting between them. The CDR3 sequence is 14 residues long.

The V call is TRBV5-4, the J call TRBJ2-7, with 8 bases identical to TRBD1. This CDR3 is 14 amino acids long. Per the germline V gene, CDR1 is SGHNT and CDR2 is YYREEE (reference sequence). J was trimmed by 6 bases and V by 4 bases; bases with no gene match: 9. In DNA form, the CDR3 reads TGTGCCAGCAGCCTACTGACAGGGGCGGGCGAGCAGTACTTC. This translates into CASSLLTGAGEQYF.

This chain links TRBV4-1 with TRBJ2-7, with 7 bases fitting TRBD1. Trimming took 1 base from V and 3 from J; bases not matched to a gene: 6. Looked up from germline, CDR1 is MGHRA and CDR2 is YSYEKL. The CDR3 runs to 15 residues. CDR3 sequence: CASSQVRGTVYEQYF. DNA of the CDR3: TGCGCCAGCAGCCAAGTGAGAGGGACAGTCTACGAGCAGTACTTC.

The rearrangement joins TRBV19 to TRBJ2-1; D is unclear. Germline CDR1 reads LNHDA; CDR2 reads SQIVND (reference sequence). This CDR3 contains 13 residues. The ends were cut back, 5 bases at V and 6 bases at J, with 11 bases in the middle. CDR3 amino acids: CASSQDVLNEQFF. The CDR3 DNA sequence: TGTGCCAGTAGTCAAGATGTCCTCAATGAGCAGTTCTTC.